The 3 T cell receptor beta chains below come from one sample, sequenced in a study of identical twins. Each CDR3 protein gets one entry after TCRdb re-called the 5' RACE reads with MiXCR. The profile shows approximately 1.8 million distinct CDR3 sequences, about 30% of them singletons. The sequencing sample was made of cord blood. The receptors stem from a newborn girl in good health.

The V call is TRBV2, the J call TRBJ1-1; maybe TRBD1 (5 bases). CDR1 is SNHLY, CDR2 FYNNEI, per germline. The CDR3 totals 11 residues. V lost 3 bases to trimming and J lost 8 bases, with 7 bases between them. CDR3 sequence (DNA): TGTGCCAGCAGTGACCCAGGGGAAGCTTTCTTT. Its translation is CASSDPGEAFF.

In this sample, this clonotype turned up a few times. J is TRBJ1-6 and V is TRBV27; the D is unclear. This CDR3 has 15 residues. Deletions cut 6 bases from V and 0 bases from J, with 9 bases between. The germline gives CDR1 MNHEY, CDR2 SMNVEV (reference sequence). Here the CDR3 DNA reads TGTGCCAGCAGCCTACATAGCTCCTATAATTCACCCCTCCACTTT. The encoded protein is CASSLHSSYNSPLHF.

The chain joins TRBV6-1 to TRBJ1-3, with a possible D match to TRBD1 (5 bases). This CDR3 comprises 17 residues. V dropped 8 bases and J dropped 0 bases, with 20 bases sitting between them. In germline, CDR1 is MNHNS, CDR2 SASEGT. CDR3 nucleotide sequence: TGTGCCAGCGGTCCAAGAAAGGGACCCAGCTCTGGAAACACCATATATTTT. Residues: CASGPRKGPSSGNTIYF.